These T cell receptor beta chains were read from a single sample in a study of CXCR3-negative and CXCR3-positive naive CD8 T cells. Reanalyzing the 5' RACE reads, TCRdb keeps one entry per CDR3 protein, without DNA. In total, the table holds fewer than 80,000 distinct CDR3 sequences. The source material was naive CXCR3- CD8+ T cells from blood. The receptors were gathered from a human donor in good health. Some clones in this sample may be carry-over from other donors' samples. The CDR3 runs from the conserved cysteine through the conserved F or W. Expanded clones are given a class, and other clones once, few, many or no size at all.

V gene: TRBV15
J gene: TRBJ2-3
clone size: -
CDR3 length: 14
CDR3 protein: CATSPHSGGDTQYF

V gene: TRBV20-1
J gene: TRBJ2-1
clone size: -
CDR3 length: 15
CDR3 protein: CSALVPGSPYNEQFF

V gene: TRBV5-1
J gene: TRBJ2-7
clone size: -
CDR3 length: 14
CDR3 protein: CASSFGSPSYEQYF

V gene: TRBV6-2/TRBV6-3
J gene: TRBJ1-1
clone size: -
CDR3 length: 14
CDR3 protein: CASSPTGENTEAFF

V gene: TRBV5-1
J gene: TRBJ1-4
clone size: -
CDR3 length: 15
CDR3 protein: CASRRQGLGGEKLFF

V gene: TRBV20-1
J gene: TRBJ2-7
clone size: -
CDR3 length: 17
CDR3 protein: CSAAKPPGEGGPNEQYF

V gene: TRBV7-9
J gene: TRBJ2-7
clone size: -
CDR3 length: 13
CDR3 protein: CASSPRQGSEQYF

V gene: TRBV29-1
J gene: TRBJ2-3
clone size: -
CDR3 length: 14
CDR3 protein: CSVEGQGLPDTQYF

V gene: TRBV9
J gene: TRBJ1-1
clone size: -
CDR3 length: 15
CDR3 protein: CASSLSLGGGAEAFF

V gene: TRBV5-1
J gene: TRBJ1-4
clone size: -
CDR3 length: 17
CDR3 protein: CASSLALGATTNEKLFF

V gene: TRBV7-2
J gene: TRBJ2-7
clone size: -
CDR3 length: 15
CDR3 protein: CASSPVAGGSYEQYF

V gene: TRBV4-1
J gene: TRBJ2-7
clone size: -
CDR3 length: 14
CDR3 protein: CASSPGQATYEQYF

V gene: TRBV6-1
J gene: TRBJ1-1
clone size: -
CDR3 length: 15
CDR3 protein: CALVGWGALNTEAFF

V gene: TRBV7-8
J gene: TRBJ1-5
clone size: -
CDR3 length: 15
CDR3 protein: CASSPWDDPGQPQHF

V gene: TRBV6-4
J gene: TRBJ2-1
clone size: -
CDR3 length: 16
CDR3 protein: CASSDEPGVGYNEQFF

V gene: TRBV11-3
J gene: TRBJ2-6
clone size: -
CDR3 length: 15
CDR3 protein: CASSPPDGGANVLTF

V gene: TRBV25-1
J gene: TRBJ2-1
clone size: -
CDR3 length: 14
CDR3 protein: CASNAGGPYNEQFF

V gene: TRBV5-1
J gene: TRBJ2-7
clone size: -
CDR3 length: 15
CDR3 protein: CASSFEPGLAYEQYF

V gene: TRBV29-1
J gene: TRBJ2-1
clone size: medium-sized
CDR3 length: 12
CDR3 protein: CSVDGLANEQFF

V gene: TRBV14
J gene: TRBJ1-2
clone size: -
CDR3 length: 14
CDR3 protein: CASSRTGTGFGYTF

V gene: TRBV6-5
J gene: TRBJ2-7
clone size: -
CDR3 length: 13
CDR3 protein: CASSISSSYEQYF

V gene: TRBV5-1
J gene: TRBJ1-1
clone size: -
CDR3 length: 15
CDR3 protein: CASSLEVGLNTEAFF

V gene: TRBV7-2
J gene: TRBJ2-3
clone size: -
CDR3 length: 13
CDR3 protein: CASSLVFTDTQYF

V gene: TRBV7-2
J gene: TRBJ2-2
clone size: -
CDR3 length: 15
CDR3 protein: CASSFRDRPTGELFF

V gene: TRBV6-2/TRBV6-3
J gene: TRBJ2-7
clone size: -
CDR3 length: 15
CDR3 protein: CASTRTGQGPYEQYF

V gene: TRBV29-1
J gene: TRBJ1-1
clone size: -
CDR3 length: 12
CDR3 protein: CSVLTNPGEAFF

V gene: TRBV7-9
J gene: TRBJ1-1
clone size: -
CDR3 length: 18
CDR3 protein: CASSFLPGQQPPGAEAFF

V gene: TRBV6-5
J gene: TRBJ2-7
clone size: -
CDR3 length: 15
CDR3 protein: CASSLRDASSYEQYF

V gene: TRBV15
J gene: TRBJ2-3
clone size: -
CDR3 length: 11
CDR3 protein: CATSSGGTQYF